The T cell receptor beta chain described here comes from a study of T cells in Graves' hyperthyroidism and ophthalmopathy (dated by TCRdb to between 2017 and 2020). A note on the overall study: Peripheral blood was sampled at the time of initial diagnosis, prior to any treatment. A discovery cohort of 95 to 100 patients, 43 with Graves' ophthalmopathy and 57 with stable Graves' hyperthyroidism, was used to find distinguishing TCR V-J signatures. An independent validation cohort of some 18 hyperthyroidism patients and 17 patients who later progressed to ophthalmopathy tested prospective prediction of ophthalmopathy. For training and testing, the approximately 92 patients in the discovery cohort were randomly divided in a 7:3 ratio. In addition, the study compared T-cell repertoires in thyroid tissue and in blood from five to seven Graves' hyperthyroidism patients. After sampling, hyperthyroidism patients received methimazole starting at 30 mg daily, and ophthalmopathy patients received high-dose intravenous methylprednisolone. TCR Vbeta CDR3 sequencing of roughly 140 peripheral blood samples (fewer than 45 ophthalmopathy, about 75 hyperthyroidism and some 17 progressor patients) is reported in the paper. Summary of the overall study and its limitations: Sample size was not statistically predetermined, and investigators were not blinded to group allocation. In validation, progression to ophthalmopathy was predicted by the model with approximately 67% sensitivity and 72.22% specificity, a median of 6.5 months before onset. In cross-validation, a model built on a 13 V-J signature told ophthalmopathy apart from stable hyperthyroidism with over 85% sensitivity and about 81% specificity, and in testing the same model reached 80%/75%. Most expanded thyroid clonotypes (frequency above 0.001) were also found in blood, which suggests that blood repertoires may mirror thyroid immune responses.

V loses 9 bases, J loses 1 base, and the germline ends lie 16 bases apart. CDR1 and CDR2 were assigned from the germline V gene as SGHTA and FQGNSA. Reading from cysteine to phenylalanine, the CDR3 counts 15 amino acids. Only CDR3 DNA remains: 45 bases, in frame from the first base. Ophthalmopathy patients had moderately to severely active disease, with a Clinical Activity Score of 3 or more, a NOSPECS grade of 4 or more, and a disease duration of less than 3 months. The study excluded patients with uncontrolled infections, other autoimmune diseases, pregnancy or lactation. Diagnoses were based on clinical symptoms, serum thyroxine and TRAb, thyroid ultrasound and orbital computed tomography. PBMCs were isolated from around 10 ml of fresh peripheral blood by Ficoll-Paque density gradient centrifugation. Trizol reagent was used to extract total RNA, and RNA quality was then checked on an Agilent 2100 Bioanalyzer.

TCR beta CDR3 regions were amplified from RNA transcripts. A first-round RT-PCR of the TCR CDR3 used the HTBI primer set with the Qiagen OneStep RT-PCR kit. Libraries were constructed in a second round of multiplex PCR, after which size selection and purification were carried out. Sequencing of the libraries was done on an Illumina HiSeq2000 using paired-end 100 bp reads. In the paper's pipeline: SOAPnuke was used to process the raw data, with reads discarded if the reads contained adapters or uncalled bases, had a mean Phred below 15, or lacked an exact constant-primer or identifier match. COPE v1.2.5 was used to merge the high-quality paired reads, and each unique nucleotide sequence was defined as a clonotype. MiTCR v1.1 was used to align the clonotypes against IMGT TRBV, TRBD and TRBJ reference segments. The analysis was restricted to V-J combinations with a frequency above 0.0001, which together covered about 99% of the repertoires. A TCS score was defined as the ratio of F50 (clonal expansion) to E x V (chaos), with BLOSUM62-based TCRdist applied between CDR3 peptides within each V-J. Welch's t-statistics and random forest reduced around 510 V-J features to roughly 13, which were used in a naive Bayes classifier (R e1071). TCRdb trimmed the raw reads at Q25, called clones with MiXCR and kept productive beta chains. When rows share a CDR3 protein, they turn into one entry using the most common DNA and genes. None of the V and J calls come from the authors' own analysis; TCRdb made them. The sample yields a few hundred thousand distinct CDR3 sequences; over 12% were counted once. The ten largest make up approximately 20% of the sample.

This clonotype was counted a few times. Its specific antigen is unknown. Qualities for individual bases were not recorded, and no much larger clone is one base off. The sequencing sample was made of blood. The receptor comes from a woman between 55 and 75 years old with Graves' ophthalmopathy. The V gene is TRBV7-2 and the J gene is TRBJ2-1; the D region possibly corresponds to TRBD2 (6 bases align). The CDR3 protein: CASSMAGRSYNEQFF. The sequenced DNA: TGTGCCAGTAGTATGGCCGGGAGATCCTACAATGAGCAGTTCTTC.